Listed here are 23 T cell receptor beta chains from one sample, sequenced in a study of CD8 T cells in ankylosing spondylitis. A single record per CDR3 protein comes from TCRdb applying MiXCR to the 5' RACE reads. Seen here are about 360,000 distinct CDR3 sequences, approximately 15% observed once, and the top ten hold about 1%. The material sequenced was blood, either unsorted or a sorted T cell fraction (not recorded which). These receptors were obtained from a male donor with ankylosing spondylitis or in good health (not recorded which).

The chain recombines TRBV29-1 with TRBJ2-3; TRBD1 might be the D (5 bases). Trimming cost V 4 bases and J 2 bases, with 7 bases left between them. This CDR3 has 12 amino acids. Germline V lookup: CDR1 SQVTM, CDR2 ANQGSEA. DNA for the CDR3: TGCAGCGTTGGGGGCCCCACAGATACGCAGTATTTT. Its translation: CSVGGPTDTQYF.

This clonotype was found a few times. The CDR3 region has the DNA TGTGCCTGGAGTTTCCAGGCCGGGGAGCTGTTTTTT. Residues: CAWSFQAGELFF. V usage is TRBV30 and J usage is TRBJ2-2; no definite D call. V gave up 2 bases and J gave up 6 bases, with 7 bases separating them. Germline V lookup: CDR1 GTSNPN, CDR2 SVGIG (reference sequence). CDR3 length: 12 amino acids. The variable domain in full, with the rest retrieved from reference TRBV30 and TRBJ2-2, is SQTIHQWPATLVQPVGSPLSLECTVEGTSNPNLYWYRQAAGRGLQLLFYSVGIGQISSEVPQNLSASRPQDRQFILSSKKLLLSDSGFYLCAWSFQAGELFFGEGSRLTVL.

The chain employs TRBV5-1 and TRBJ2-7; TRBD1 agrees at 11 bases. Unmatched junction bases numbered 2, after V lost 2 bases and J lost 1 base. CDR3 length: 15 residues. Germline assignment: CDR1 SGHRS and CDR2 YFSETQ. The CDR3 region is CASSFGTGGSYEQYF. CDR3 sequence (DNA): TGCGCCAGCAGCTTTGGGACAGGGGGATCCTACGAGCAGTACTTC.

V is TRBV3-1 and J is TRBJ2-7; D remains ambiguous. Trimming removed 2 bases from V and 6 bases from J, with 8 bases in between. CDR3 length equals 12 residues. Germline V gene sequence: CDR1 LGHDT, CDR2 YNNKEL (reference sequence). This chain's CDR3 is CASSQNMAEQYF. Here the CDR3 DNA reads TGTGCCAGCAGCCAAAACATGGCCGAGCAGTACTTC.

This clonotype was observed many times. The chain is built from TRBV12-3 or TRBV12-4 and TRBJ1-1; no definite D call. CDR3 length: 13 amino acids. V dropped 3 bases and J dropped 4 bases, with 9 bases sitting between them. The CDR3 sequence is CASSFWAFTEAFF. The CDR3 region has the DNA TGTGCCAGCAGTTTTTGGGCGTTCACTGAAGCTTTCTTT.

The genes are TRBV7-2 and TRBJ2-5; D is ambiguous. The V and J ends lost 5 bases and 10 bases respectively, with 17 bases between them. CDR3 length equals 13 residues. Germline V gene lookup returns CDR1 SGHTA and CDR2 FQGNSA. The CDR3 coding sequence is TGTGCCAGCAGCCCCCTTGGGCTTGGGATCCAGTACTTC. It yields the protein CASSPLGLGIQYF.

The V call is TRBV29-1, the J call TRBJ2-1; 7 bases agree with TRBD2. The V gene end was trimmed by 3 bases and the J gene end by 7 bases; junction bases not matched to a gene: 3. CDR1 is SQVTM and CDR2 is ANQGSEA in the germline V gene. The CDR3 has 12 amino acids. The CDR3 spells CSVEGGGNEQFF. CDR3 DNA: TGCAGCGTTGAGGGGGGGGGAAATGAGCAGTTCTTC.

In its sample, this clonotype was seen a few times. The chain carries TRBV10-1 and TRBJ1-4, with D unclear. Germline CDR1 and CDR2: WNHNN and SYGVQD (reference sequence). The V end lost 0 bases, the J end lost 6 bases, and 11 bases lay between the germline ends. The CDR3 is 15 amino acids. DNA for the CDR3: TGCGCCAGCAGTGAGTCGCGGCGGGCCGATGAAAAACTGTTTTTT. The encoded protein is CASSESRRADEKLFF.

The sample holds many counts of this clonotype. The chain carries TRBV4-2 and TRBJ2-3; no clear D. This CDR3 contains 15 residues. The germline V and J ends were trimmed by 4 bases and 6 bases, with 17 bases remaining between them. Germline V gene data show CDR1 as LGHNA and CDR2 as YNFKEQ. Written as DNA, the CDR3 is TGTGCCAGCAGCCTTCCAGGAAGGGCCCTGGATACGCAGTATTTT. Translation gives CASSLPGRALDTQYF.

This chain connects TRBV12-3 or TRBV12-4 to TRBJ2-7; D possibly corresponds to TRBD1 (6 bases). The CDR3 covers 12 residues. Trimming left V 5 bases short and J 6 bases short, with 11 bases between. CDR3 sequence: CASSTTGSEQYF. The CDR3, as DNA: TGTGCCAGCAGTACCACAGGGAGCGAGCAGTACTTC.

The rearrangement joins TRBV5-1 to TRBJ2-5; weak D call: TRBD1 (5 bases). This CDR3 is 14 amino acids long. Germline CDR1 is SGHRS and CDR2 is YFSETQ. Trimming removed 2 bases at V and 3 bases at J, with 11 bases between. Written as DNA, the CDR3 is TGCGCCAGCAGCTTCCAACAGGCTAAAGAGACCCAGTACTTC. Translating it yields CASSFQQAKETQYF.

This clonotype was found a few times. The chain employs TRBV5-1 and TRBJ1-1; D unresolved. Looked up from germline, CDR1 is SGHRS and CDR2 is YFSETQ. The CDR3 totals 14 residues. The V and J ends lost 0 bases and 3 bases respectively, with 9 bases between them. The CDR3 DNA sequence: TGCGCCAGCAGCTTGGATCAGGCTTACACTGAAGCTTTCTTT. Residues: CASSLDQAYTEAFF.

This clonotype was detected a few times. The chain joins TRBV3-1 to TRBJ2-3; TRBD1 or TRBD2 may be the D gene (5 bases each). Trimming pared 3 bases from V and 2 bases from J, leaving 15 bases between. The CDR3 runs to 16 residues. The germline V gene encodes CDR1 LGHDT and CDR2 YNNKEL (reference sequence). CDR3 loop: CASSQAPGPYTDTQYF. The CDR3 DNA is TGTGCCAGCAGCCAGGCACCGGGACCCTACACAGATACGCAGTATTTT.

This sequence joins TRBV12-3 or TRBV12-4 and TRBJ2-7; D possibly matches TRBD1 or TRBD2 (5 bases each). V was pared by 3 bases and J by 0 bases, with 12 bases between. This CDR3 region has 15 residues. The CDR3 sequence is CASSFAGTPSYEQYF. As DNA, the CDR3 is TGTGCCAGCAGTTTTGCCGGGACGCCCTCCTACGAGCAGTACTTC.

J is TRBJ2-1 and V is TRBV9, with D possibly being TRBD1 (6 bases). Trimming shortened V by 0 bases and J by 7 bases, and 17 bases separated the two germline ends. This CDR3 is 16 amino acids long. Germline V gene sequence: CDR1 SGDLS, CDR2 YYNGEE. CDR3 amino acids: CASSVGVGAGQNEQFF. CDR3 coding DNA: TGTGCCAGCAGCGTAGGTGTTGGGGCAGGACAGAATGAGCAGTTCTTC.

J is TRBJ1-1 and V is TRBV5-1, with 7 positions matching TRBD1. This CDR3 is 15 amino acids long. Germline assignment: CDR1 SGHRS and CDR2 YFSETQ. Germline trimming cut 0 bases from V and 1 base from J; bases unmatched to any gene: 3. This CDR3 reads CASSLAGQPNTEAFF. CDR3 nucleotide sequence: TGCGCCAGCAGCTTGGCGGGACAGCCGAACACTGAAGCTTTCTTT.

The rearrangement joins TRBV7-2 to TRBJ2-7, with D unclear. V lost 7 bases and J 7 bases, leaving 11 bases between the germline ends. Per the germline V gene, CDR1 is SGHTA and CDR2 is FQGNSA. This CDR3 contains 11 residues. In DNA, the CDR3 is TGTGCCAGCACCCCAGATATGGAGCAGTACTTC. As protein: CASTPDMEQYF.

The chain employs TRBV7-2 and TRBJ2-3; 8 nucleotides align to TRBD2. CDR1 is SGHTA and CDR2 is FQGNSA in the germline V gene. V lost 1 base, J lost 5 bases, and 8 bases stayed unmatched. The CDR3 spans 16 residues. Here the CDR3 reads CASSLGRSGGQDTQYF. CDR3 nucleotides: TGTGCCAGCAGCTTAGGTAGATCGGGGGGGCAAGATACGCAGTATTTT.

The chain uses TRBV30 and TRBJ1-3; D gene uncertain. Germline CDR1 reads GTSNPN; CDR2 reads SVGIG (reference sequence). V was clipped by 1 base and J by 0 bases, with 7 bases between them. The CDR3 has 14 amino acids. DNA for the CDR3: TGTGCCTGGAGTGGCACCAGCTCTGGAAACACCATATATTTT. Translated: CAWSGTSSGNTIYF.

CDR3 amino acids: CASSLGGGPNTGELFF. The DNA for the CDR3 is TGCGCCAGCAGCCTGGGAGGGGGACCGAACACCGGGGAGCTGTTTTTT. This chain links TRBV5-1 with TRBJ2-2; D is perhaps TRBD2 (7 bases). The CDR3 consists of 16 residues. Trimming took off 4 bases at V and 0 bases at J, with 13 bases between the two ends. The germline V gene has CDR1 SGHRS and CDR2 YFSETQ.

This clonotype showed up many times. The gene calls are TRBV12-3 or TRBV12-4 and TRBJ2-2; no definite D call. The V gene lost 7 bases and the J gene lost 7 bases, with 16 bases spanning the gap. The CDR3 sequence is 14 residues long. CDR3 nucleotides: TGTGCCAGCACCCTCTCGTCTCGTGTCGGGGAGCTGTTTTTT. Its translation is CASTLSSRVGELFF.

This clonotype appeared a few times. V is TRBV9 and J is TRBJ2-1; D remains unclear. V lost 3 bases and J lost 4, with 17 bases in between. Germline V CDR1 and CDR2: SGDLS, YYNGEE. The CDR3 totals 16 residues. CDR3 sequence: CASSARSSRNYNEQFF. The CDR3 nucleotides are TGTGCCAGCAGCGCCCGATCCTCTAGGAATTACAATGAGCAGTTCTTC.

The CDR3 sequence: CAWSVGTSGSGRFF. The CDR3 DNA sequence: TGTGCCTGGAGTGTAGGGACTAGCGGGAGCGGGAGGTTCTTC. This chain joins TRBV30 and TRBJ2-1, with 14 bases matching TRBD2. The CDR3 is 14 amino acids. CDR1 and CDR2 (germline): GTSNPN, SVGIG (reference sequence). The trim removed 0 bases at V and 15 bases at J, leaving 7 bases unmatched.